The source of this T cell receptor beta chain is a study of a mutant IDH1 vaccine in newly diagnosed glioma. CDR1 and CDR2 (germline): SEHNR, FQNEAQ (reference sequence). The V and J ends lost 0 bases and 0 bases respectively, with 8 bases between them. This CDR3 is 15 amino acids long. Indicated time point: week 11, during vaccination. In the vaccine, a single dose held 300 ug of the mutant IDH1 20-mer peptide, along with topical imiquimod. The study enrolled donors with new WHO grade 3 or 4 IDH1-mutant, ATRX-lost astrocytomas. Details on this clone: What it recognizes is unknown.

The protocol was immunoSEQ multiplex PCR, while the TCRdb copy is restricted to in-frame clones and leaves out a portion. The table shows 55,000 or so clones, with 90% to 95% occurring only once. This sequence joins TRBV7-9 and TRBJ1-1; D gene ambiguous. The source of this sequence is a man aged 45-65 years with glioma. This specimen was PBMCs, taken from a glioma patient whose treatment included an IDH1 peptide vaccine. Written as DNA, the CDR3 is TGTGCCAGCAGCTTAGCAGAGACCCTGAACACTGAAGCTTTCTTT. This translates into CASSLAETLNTEAFF. Combining the CDR3 with reference TRBV7-9 and TRBJ1-1 gives the whole variable domain DTGVSQNPRHKITKRGQNVTFRCDPISEHNRLYWYRQTLGQGPEFLTYFQNEAQLEKSRLLSDRFSAERPKGSFSTLEIQRTEQGDSAMYLCASSLAETLNTEAFFGQGTRLTVV.